This T cell receptor (beta chain) comes out of a study of graft-versus-host responses after intestinal transplantation. Study at large: Transplant recipients had multivisceral, liver-intestinal, or isolated intestinal grafts. Recipients uniformly received anti-thymocyte globulin induction, followed by tacrolimus and steroids for approximately 3 years. Study observations and caveats: Recipient marrow showed GvH clones, some seen first in ileum or blood.

Only in-frame clones appear in the TCRdb table, and some are missing; sequencing was by immunoSEQ multiplex PCR. Of around 110,000 clones in the sample, around 94% were seen once. For this clone: Its cognate antigen is unknown.

This TCR was recovered from a human donor who was the organ donor for an intestinal transplant. Sample: unstimulated CD4+ T cells sorted from spleen or lymph node cells, taken before transplant.

The CDR3 bases are TGTGCCAGCAGTGAAAGGATGGGGAGGCCCCTAGGGCGGGACGACCATATCTACGAGCAGTACTTC. Protein: CASSERMGRPLGRDDHIYEQYF. This chain links TRBV6-1 with TRBJ2-7, with D tentatively TRBD2 (6 bases). Per the germline V gene, CDR1 is MNHNS and CDR2 is SASEGT. The CDR3 sequence is 22 residues long. Trimming removed 2 bases from V and 3 bases from J, with 35 bases in between.